This TCR beta chain appears in the sequencing data of a study of a mutant IDH1 vaccine in newly diagnosed glioma (dated by TCRdb to about 2021). In the study overall: In the chemotherapy-containing groups, vaccination started alongside temozolomide cycles, whereas in patients who had radiotherapy alone it started 4-6 weeks after radiotherapy. Six visits were used for peripheral blood collection: V03 (baseline), V05, V07, V10, V12 and V13. The week-35 safety follow-up took place at visit V12, and the week-47 end of study took place at visit V13. Before enrollment, most patients had been given radiochemotherapy with temozolomide as standard therapy, while the rest had received either radiotherapy alone or temozolomide alone. Of the 25 to 40 patients who were treated, about 62% were male and about 40% were female, and the mean age was roughly 40 years. For exploratory analyses, longitudinal TCRB deep sequencing was carried out in 25 treated patients wherever samples were available. Beyond this particular receptor, the publication reports: Across multiple MHC alleles, vaccine-induced immune responses were seen in 85% to 95% of patients. Pseudoprogression appeared unrelated to alterations in the top peripheral T cell clonotypes detected by TCRB sequencing. It was noted by the authors that analyses of patient blood samples could not be reproduced owing to sample limitations. Availability determined which PBMC samples were chosen for TCRB deep sequencing.

To note about this clone: Its cognate antigen has yet to be identified. No per-base quality is available; no much larger clone lies one base away.

The time point label of this sample denotes: week 35, safety follow-up. Each vaccine dose, consisting of 300 ug of a 20-mer mutant IDH1 peptide in Montanide, was administered subcutaneously with topical imiquimod. Patients were given eight vaccinations, in weeks 1, 3, 5, 7, 11, 15, 19 and 23, which matched visits V03 through V10. All donors had newly diagnosed IDH1-mutant astrocytomas of WHO grade 3 or 4 that showed loss of nuclear ATRX. The samples were drawn from NOA16, a multicentre, single-arm, open-label phase I trial in Germany that tested a mutant IDH1 peptide vaccine in humans for the first time. Genomic DNA for TCRB sequencing was isolated from EDTA blood with the DNeasy Blood and Tissue Kit. The library was made by the immunoSEQ multiplex PCR assay. The hsTCRB Kit was used according to the manufacturer's protocol to amplify rearranged TCR beta chain sequences. An Illumina MiSeq was used to sequence the TCRB libraries. The study's own analysis went as follows. The kit vendor's proprietary platform handled demultiplexing, trimming and gene mapping. This is the immuneACCESS table as TCRdb keeps it, with only in-frame sequences that have V and J called. A part of the clones is gone; compared with another copy, unresolved V genes explain less than half, and the rest is unexplained. V and J calls and clone size follow that table, whereas D and trimming were derived from the DNA. The sample table lists tens of thousands of clones, roughly 80% of them with a count of one. The top ten clonotypes cover 4.5% to 5.5% of the sample.

Reading the germline V gene gives CDR1 SGHRS and CDR2 YFSETQ. There are 15 amino acids in the CDR3, from cysteine to phenylalanine inclusive. The read is trimmed to its CDR3 DNA, 45 bases read in frame from base 1. V and J are truncated by 1 base and 7 bases respectively, leaving an intervening sequence of 18 bases. The receptor comes from a woman aged 45-65 years with glioma. Sequences were derived from PBMCs, sampled from a glioma patient whose treatment included an IDH1 peptide vaccine. The chain uses TRBV5-1 and TRBJ2-7; the D gene is perhaps TRBD1, from 5 matching bases. The CDR3 loop reads CASSLQGRVDEEQYF. Here is the DNA: TGCGCCAGCAGCTTGCAGGGCAGGGTGGATGAAGAGCAGTACTTC.